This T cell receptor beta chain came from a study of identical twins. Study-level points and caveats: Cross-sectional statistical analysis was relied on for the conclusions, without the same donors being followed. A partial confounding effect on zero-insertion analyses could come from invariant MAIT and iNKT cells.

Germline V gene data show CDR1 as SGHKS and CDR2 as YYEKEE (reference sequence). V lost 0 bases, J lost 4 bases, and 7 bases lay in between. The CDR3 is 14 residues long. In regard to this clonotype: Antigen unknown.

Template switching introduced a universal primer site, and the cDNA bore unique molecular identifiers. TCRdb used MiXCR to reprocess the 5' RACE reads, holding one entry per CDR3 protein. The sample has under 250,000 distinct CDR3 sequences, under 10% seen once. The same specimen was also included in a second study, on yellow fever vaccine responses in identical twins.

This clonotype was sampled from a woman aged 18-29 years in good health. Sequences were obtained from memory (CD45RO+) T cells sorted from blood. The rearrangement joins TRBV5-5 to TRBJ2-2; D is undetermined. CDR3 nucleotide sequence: TGTGCCAGCAGCTTGGCACAAATCACCGGGGAGCTGTTTTTT. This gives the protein CASSLAQITGELFF.